This T cell receptor (beta chain) was recovered during a study of neurological immune-mediated disorders. Ten or more counts support this clonotype. Germline V gene sequence: CDR1 SEHNR, CDR2 FQNEAQ (reference sequence). Trimming pared 1 base from V and 6 bases from J, leaving 18 bases between. This CDR3 is built from 16 residues. TCRdb independently ran MiXCR on the 5' RACE reads; one entry per CDR3 protein. This table holds some 25,000 distinct CDR3 sequences, more than 6% found once. This chain joins TRBV7-9 and TRBJ1-2; no definite D call. The sequenced sample consisted of PBMCs. The clonotype originates from a middle-aged woman in good health. The CDR3 nucleotides read TGTGCCAGCAGCTTAGACCACGGCAGAAAAGGCAATGGCTACACCTTC. Protein: CASSLDHGRKGNGYTF.